The sequence of this T cell receptor (beta chain) was determined in a study of patients and donors after allogeneic stem cell transplantation (dated by TCRdb to 2020 to 2022). Trimming costs V 1 base and J 8 bases, and their ends lie 12 bases apart. The CDR3 spans 13 residues, from the cysteine through the phenylalanine. Only the CDR3 region is kept as DNA, spanning 39 bases read in frame from base 1. CDR1 DFQATT and CDR2 SNEGSKA were looked up in the germline V gene (reference sequence). Concerning this clonotype itself: Its antigen remains undetermined. The input lacks base qualities; no much larger clone sits a single base away.

The library came from RT-PCR. The run used a NextSeq 550. The public reads were reprocessed in TCRdb via fastp at Q25 and MiXCR, keeping in-frame beta chains. Every entry covers one CDR3 protein and lists the most common genes and DNA from its rows. The sample table holds 150,000 to 200,000 distinct CDR3 sequences, of which 24% were seen once. Of the sample, roughly 26% falls within the top ten clones. The TCR sequence derives from a human donor who was either an allogeneic HSCT recipient or a stem cell or donor lymphocyte infusion donor (not recorded which). It is not recorded whose cells these are; they may come from a transplant donor. The material sequenced was blood, either unsorted or a sorted T cell fraction (not recorded which). In this chain, TRBV20-1 is recombined with TRBJ2-1; no D gene can be assigned with confidence. The DNA reads as follows: TGCAGTGCTAGAGGTTCGGGTGGGTATGAGCAGTTCTTC. Its amino acids are CSARGSGGYEQFF.